This T cell receptor (beta chain) was observed in a study of shared clonotypes between healthy human individuals. Naive CD8 isolation took CD45RO-negative cells positively selected for CCR7 and excluded terminally differentiated effector memory CD45RA+ cells. In germline, CDR1 is SGHRS, CDR2 YFSETQ. The CDR3 runs to 13 residues. The ends were cut back, 0 bases at V and 6 bases at J, with 10 bases in the middle. The repertoire was sequenced with immunoSEQ multiplex PCR; TCRdb's copy has only in-frame clones and lacks some. The table includes about 680,000 clones, around 90% detected once. The chain combines TRBV5-1 with TRBJ2-7; either TRBD1 or TRBD2 may fit D (5 bases each). The sample comprised naive CD8+ T cells sorted from blood. The receptor comes from a man aged 25 to 40 in good health. The CDR3 region has the DNA TGCGCCAGCAGCTTGGTGGGACGTCGCGAGCAGTACTTC. Encoded protein: CASSLVGRREQYF.